This TCR beta chain stems from a study of Graves' ophthalmopathy and Graves' hyperthyroidism. At the level of the study: The stable label applied to hyperthyroidism with no ophthalmopathy within 18 months of follow-up.

Whole-study results and caveats: Among thyroid clonotypes expanded above 0.001 frequency, most also appeared in blood.

This clonotype was seen just once. Its matching antigen is unknown. A clone one base away is much larger, so this may be a read error. Transcripts of RNA were the source for amplifying TCR beta CDR3 regions. A first-round RT-PCR used HTBI primers, followed by a second-round multiplex PCR. In TCRdb, the multiplex PCR reads were re-called with MiXCR into one record per CDR3 protein. The sample comprises about 1.1 million distinct CDR3 sequences, roughly 35% of which are singletons, and over 8.5% rests with the top ten. This clonotype was obtained from an adult man with Graves' hyperthyroidism. The sequencing sample was made of peripheral blood or thyroid tissue (not recorded which).

The DNA of the CDR3 is TGTGCCAGCAGCCAAATTTTTTCGGGACAGTTGAATTCACCCCTCCACTTT. Its translation is CASSQIFSGQLNSPLHF. This chain connects TRBV14 to TRBJ1-6; 7 bases match TRBD1. In germline, CDR1 is SGHDN, CDR2 FVKESK. With 2 bases clipped from V and 7 bases from J, the junction kept 11 bases outside the gene matches. This CDR3 is built from 17 residues.